This T cell receptor beta chain was recorded in a study of T cell clones after liver transplantation. The wider study: Three of the eight recipients were HCV-positive; the rest had non-autoimmune, non-viral transplant indications. Blood was drawn pre-transplant, before withdrawal, and after full or failed withdrawal.

TCRdb's copy holds only in-frame clones and misses some; the assay was immunoSEQ multiplex PCR. Among tens of thousands of clones listed, approximately 96% were seen once. Thawed unstimulated PBMCs were FACS-sorted by CD3, CD4 and CD8 into two populations. Source: CD8+ T cells from blood, taken 12 months after liver transplant. The clonotype originates from a human patient who received a liver transplant. Some T cells could come from the graft donor.

The chain's CDR3 is CASSQAAMNTEAFF. CDR3 coding DNA: TGCGCCAGCAGCCAAGCGGCAATGAACACTGAAGCTTTCTTT. The chain links TRBV4-3 to TRBJ1-1; D not resolved. The germline V gene has CDR1 LGHNA and CDR2 YSLEER. This CDR3 comprises 14 residues. The V end was cut by 1 base, the J end by 0 bases, with 6 bases between.